The 3 T cell receptor beta chains in this list originate from one sample, sequenced in a study of cytomegalovirus exposure and HLA in healthy donors. PCR used 60 Vbeta primers and 13 Jbeta primers. Only in-frame clones appear in the TCRdb table, and some are missing; sequencing was by immunoSEQ multiplex PCR. This table has about 220,000 clones, 70% to 80% appearing once. Sequencing was carried out using PBMCs. These receptors were collected from a woman in her twenties or thirties in good health and CMV-seronegative.

The chain combines TRBV5-1 with TRBJ2-3; 13 bases align to TRBD2. Germline loops: CDR1 SGHRS, CDR2 YFSETQ. The CDR3 contains 17 residues. After removal of 0 bases from V and 3 bases from J, the junction contained 4 bases not matched to a gene. The CDR3 protein is CASSLVGGLAGTDTQYF. DNA for the CDR3: TGCGCCAGCAGCTTGGTGGGGGGACTAGCGGGGACAGATACGCAGTATTTT. Full variable domain (remainder filled in from reference TRBV5-1 and TRBJ2-3): KAGVTQTPRYLIKTRGQQVTLSCSPISGHRSVSWYQQTPGQGLQFLFEYFSETQRNKGNFPGRFSGRQFSNSRSEMNVSTLELGDSALYLCASSLVGGLAGTDTQYFGPGTRLTVL.

The CDR3 spells CASSLDRGEKLFF. DNA for the CDR3: TGTGCCAGCAGCTTAGATCGGGGTGAAAAACTGTTTTTT. The V gene is TRBV11-2, the J gene TRBJ1-4; no reliable D call. V lost 0 bases to trimming and J lost 7 bases, with 6 bases between them. This CDR3 comprises 13 residues. CDR1 is SGHAT and CDR2 is FQNNGV in the germline V gene. Variable domain in full (rest from reference TRBV11-2 and TRBJ1-4): EAGVAQSPRYKIIEKRQSVAFWCNPISGHATLYWYQQILGQGPKLLIQFQNNGVVDDSQLPKDRFSAERLKGVDSTLKIQPAKLEDSAVYLCASSLDRGEKLFFGSGTQLSVL.

The chain employs TRBV2 and TRBJ2-7, with 13 bases that match TRBD2. CDR3 length: 17 amino acids. Germline CDR1 and CDR2: SNHLY and FYNNEI. The V gene end was trimmed by 3 bases and the J gene end by 6 bases; junction bases not matched to a gene: 11. CDR3 nucleotides: TGTGCCAGCAGTGATGGGACTAGCGGGATCCCCATTTCCGAGCAGTACTTC. Its protein is CASSDGTSGIPISEQYF.